The source of this TCR beta chain is a study of T cells expressing NK-cell markers. TCRdb reprocessed the 5' RACE reads, keeping one entry per CDR3 protein, no DNA. The table for this sample gives 150,000 to 180,000 distinct CDR3 sequences. The length of the CDR3 is 14 residues. CDR1 and CDR2 (germline): DFQATT, SNEGSKA (reference sequence). The chain links TRBV20-1 to TRBJ1-5; the TCRdb D gene call, TRBD1, has no DNA to confirm it. The TCR was taken from a woman aged 50 to 65 in good health. The sequencing input was blood T cells: a sorted CD56 or NKG2C T cell subset, CD4+ or CD8+ T cells, or bulk PBMC T cells (not recorded which). Here the CDR3 reads CSAPGIPERQPQHF.